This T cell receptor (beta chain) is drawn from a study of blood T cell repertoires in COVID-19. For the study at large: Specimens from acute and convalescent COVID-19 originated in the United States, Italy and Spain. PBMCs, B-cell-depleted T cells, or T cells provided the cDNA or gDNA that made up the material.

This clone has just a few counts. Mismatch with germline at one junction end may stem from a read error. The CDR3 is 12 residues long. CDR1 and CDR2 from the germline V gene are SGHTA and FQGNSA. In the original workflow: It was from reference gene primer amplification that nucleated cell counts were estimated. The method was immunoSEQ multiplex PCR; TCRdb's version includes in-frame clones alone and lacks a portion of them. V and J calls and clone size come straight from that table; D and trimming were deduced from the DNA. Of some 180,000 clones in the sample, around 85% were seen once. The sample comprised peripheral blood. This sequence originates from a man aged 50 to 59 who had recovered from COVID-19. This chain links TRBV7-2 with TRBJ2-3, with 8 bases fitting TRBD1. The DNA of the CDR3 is TGTGCCAGCAGCTTATCTGGCGGGACAGGTCCTTTT. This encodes CASSLSGGTGPF.